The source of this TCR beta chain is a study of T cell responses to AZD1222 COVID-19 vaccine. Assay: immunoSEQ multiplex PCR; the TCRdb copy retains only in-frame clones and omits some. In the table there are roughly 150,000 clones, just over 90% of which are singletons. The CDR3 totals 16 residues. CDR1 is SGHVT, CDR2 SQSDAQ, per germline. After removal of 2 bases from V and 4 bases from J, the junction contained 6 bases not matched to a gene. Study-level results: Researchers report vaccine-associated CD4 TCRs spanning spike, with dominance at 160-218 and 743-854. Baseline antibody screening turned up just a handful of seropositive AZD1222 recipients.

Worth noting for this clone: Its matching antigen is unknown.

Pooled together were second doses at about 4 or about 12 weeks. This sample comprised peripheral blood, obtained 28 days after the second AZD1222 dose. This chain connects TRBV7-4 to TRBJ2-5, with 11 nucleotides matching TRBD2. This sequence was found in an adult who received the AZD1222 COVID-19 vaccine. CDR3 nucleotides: TGTGCCAGCAGCTTATGGGGTCTAGCGGGAGGAGAGACCCAGTACTTC. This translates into CASSLWGLAGGETQYF.